The 6 T cell receptor beta chains presented below share a single source sample, sequenced in a study of blood T cell repertoires in COVID-19. TCRdb keeps only in-frame clones here, not all; method: immunoSEQ multiplex PCR. The data show 300,000 or so clones, 87% seen once. The specimen sequenced was peripheral blood. The receptor source for this set is a woman in her thirties or forties who had recovered from COVID-19.

The chain recombines TRBV6-5 with TRBJ2-5; 12 nucleotides match TRBD1. This CDR3 is 15 amino acids long. The V and J ends lost 2 bases and 5 bases, in that order; junction bases with no gene match: 3. Germline V gives CDR1 MNHEY, CDR2 SVGAGI. The chain's CDR3 is CASSYDGTGGETQYF. The CDR3 bases are TGTGCCAGCAGTTACGACGGGACAGGGGGCGAGACCCAGTACTTC.

The chain carries TRBV29-1 and TRBJ2-7, with D possibly matching TRBD2 (5 bases). The V end was cut by 6 bases, the J end by 2 bases, with 20 bases between. Germline CDR1 and CDR2: SQVTM and ANQGSEA. The CDR3 has 15 amino acids. The CDR3 region has the DNA TGCAGCGTGACCGAGGGAGTAGTCGGAGCCTACGAGCAGTACTTC. Its protein is CSVTEGVVGAYEQYF.

This clone was recorded a few times. The chain combines TRBV6-2 or TRBV6-3 with TRBJ1-5; unclear D gene. Deletions cut 5 bases from V and 6 bases from J, with 17 bases between. The CDR3 loop spans 15 amino acids. Germline V CDR1 and CDR2: MNHEY, SVGEGT. CDR3 sequence: CASSLPFIAGQPQHF. DNA of the CDR3: TGTGCCAGCAGTCTGCCTTTCATAGCGGGTCAGCCCCAGCATTTT.

The genes are TRBV7-9 and TRBJ1-5; 11 bases are shared with TRBD1. Germline V lookup: CDR1 SEHNR, CDR2 FQNEAQ (reference sequence). The CDR3 runs 15 residues. J was trimmed by 2 bases and V by 4 bases; bases with no gene match: 1. In DNA, the CDR3 is TGTGCCAGCAGCTCGGGACAGGGGGGCAATCAGCCCCAGCATTTT. Translation gives CASSSGQGGNQPQHF.

V is TRBV7-6 and J is TRBJ1-2; no reliable D call. CDR1 and CDR2 (germline): SGHVS, FNYEAQ. The CDR3 consists of 11 residues. V was clipped by 6 bases and J by 8 bases, with 10 bases between them. The CDR3 DNA reads as TGTGCCAGCAGTGAGGCCGGGGGCTACACCTTC. This sequence encodes CASSEAGGYTF.

The V gene is TRBV29-1, the J gene TRBJ1-2, with 7 bases identical to TRBD1. J was trimmed by 3 bases and V by 7 bases; bases with no gene match: 14. Germline CDR1 reads SQVTM; CDR2 reads ANQGSEA. This CDR3 is built from 15 residues. The CDR3 DNA reads TGCAGCGCGGGGAGGGGGCCAGAGGGCTACTATGGCTACACCTTC. Protein product: CSAGRGPEGYYGYTF. Variable domain in full (rest from reference TRBV29-1 and TRBJ1-2): SAVISQKPSRDICQRGTSLTIQCQVDSQVTMMFWYRQQPGQSLTLIATANQGSEATYESGFVIDKFPISRPNLTFSTLTVSNMSPEDSSIYLCSAGRGPEGYYGYTFGSGTRLTVV.